This T cell receptor (beta chain) was sequenced for a study of T cells in Graves' hyperthyroidism and ophthalmopathy. Broader study findings: Ophthalmopathy got predicted by the model a median around 6.8 months before its onset. Most expanded thyroid clonotypes above 0.001 recurred in blood.

This clonotype was counted a few times. Its antigen remains unknown. Germline V gene data show CDR1 as SGDLS and CDR2 as YYNGEE. The V gene lost 0 bases and the J gene lost 4 bases, with 7 bases spanning the gap. The CDR3 is 14 amino acids. Recently diagnosed hyperthyroidism of less than 2 months' duration affected patients aged 18 to 65. Used for diagnoses were clinical symptoms, serum thyroxine and TRAb, thyroid ultrasound and orbital computed tomography. RNA transcripts served as the template for amplifying TCR beta CDR3 regions. First-round RT-PCR of the TCR CDR3 relied on the HTBI primer set. TCRdb reprocessed the multiplex PCR reads via MiXCR and lists one record per CDR3 protein. The table has 500,000 to 650,000 distinct CDR3 sequences, around 13% seen once.

J is TRBJ1-4 and V is TRBV9; D unclear. The sequence was collected from a woman aged 40 to 50 with Graves' hyperthyroidism. Material for sequencing was blood. The CDR3 region has the DNA TGTGCCAGCAGCGTAGACCAGTTTAATGAAAAACTGTTTTTT. Residues: CASSVDQFNEKLFF.